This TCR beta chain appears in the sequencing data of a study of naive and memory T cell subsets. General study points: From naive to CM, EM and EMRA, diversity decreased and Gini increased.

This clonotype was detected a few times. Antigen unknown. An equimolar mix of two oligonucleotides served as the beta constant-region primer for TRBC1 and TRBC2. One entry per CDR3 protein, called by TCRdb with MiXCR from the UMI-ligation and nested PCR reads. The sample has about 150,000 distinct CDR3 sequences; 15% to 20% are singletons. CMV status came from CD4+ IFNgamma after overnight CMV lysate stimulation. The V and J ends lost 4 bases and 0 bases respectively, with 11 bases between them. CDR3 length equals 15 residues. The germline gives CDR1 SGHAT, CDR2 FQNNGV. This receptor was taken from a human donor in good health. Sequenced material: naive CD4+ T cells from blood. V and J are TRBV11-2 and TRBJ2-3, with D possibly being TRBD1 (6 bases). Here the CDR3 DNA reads TGTGCCAGCAGCTCGTCAGGGGCTAGCACAGATACGCAGTATTTT. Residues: CASSSSGASTDTQYF.